This paragraph reports one TCR beta chain. Its specificity is not known. These data are taken from a study of cytomegalovirus exposure and HLA in healthy donors. Study-level results: The study designated 150 or so TCR beta chains cytomegalovirus-associated.

The method was immunoSEQ multiplex PCR; TCRdb's version includes in-frame clones alone and lacks a portion of them. The repertoire holds tens of thousands of clones, with 80% to 90% as singletons. The CDR3 extends over 13 amino acids. The germline V gene encodes CDR1 MNHEY and CDR2 SMNVEV (reference sequence). The V end lost 4 bases, the J end lost 2 bases, and 7 bases lay between the germline ends. Sample: PBMCs. The source is a woman aged 18-29 years in good health and CMV-seronegative. This chain links TRBV27 with TRBJ2-3, with unresolved D. The CDR3 DNA follows: TGTGCCAGCAGTTCACTAACCACAGATACGCAGTATTTT. It specifies CASSSLTTDTQYF.